This entry concerns a single T cell receptor beta chain. Antigen: not known. TCRdb used MiXCR to reprocess the 5' RACE reads, holding one entry per CDR3 protein. Among roughly 150,000 distinct CDR3 sequences, 8.5% to 10% were seen once, and the ten largest hold over 13%. The CDR3 is made up of 13 amino acids. Germline V lookup: CDR1 SGHNT, CDR2 YENEEA. V lost 6 bases to trimming and J lost 5 bases, with 14 bases between them. This sample stems from a study of CD8 T cells in ankylosing spondylitis. Overall study findings and caveats: The study identified a TCR beta motif of roughly eight highly homologous variants that appeared characteristic of ankylosing spondylitis blood. Disease-linked clones proved CD8+ and comparatively uncommon in peripheral blood. Some of these motif variants have turned up before, in reports on reactive arthritis synovial fluid and blood. Disease-linked clones reportedly concentrated significantly in matched ankylosing spondylitis synovial fluid.

Input material: blood, either unsorted or a sorted T cell fraction (not recorded which). The chain has TRBV11-3 and TRBJ2-7; a weak D match, TRBD1 (5 bases). The TCR comes from a female donor with ankylosing spondylitis or in good health (not recorded which). Here the CDR3 DNA reads TGTGCCAGCAGTTTAACCAGGGTCAACGAGCAGTACTTC. Translation: CASSLTRVNEQYF.